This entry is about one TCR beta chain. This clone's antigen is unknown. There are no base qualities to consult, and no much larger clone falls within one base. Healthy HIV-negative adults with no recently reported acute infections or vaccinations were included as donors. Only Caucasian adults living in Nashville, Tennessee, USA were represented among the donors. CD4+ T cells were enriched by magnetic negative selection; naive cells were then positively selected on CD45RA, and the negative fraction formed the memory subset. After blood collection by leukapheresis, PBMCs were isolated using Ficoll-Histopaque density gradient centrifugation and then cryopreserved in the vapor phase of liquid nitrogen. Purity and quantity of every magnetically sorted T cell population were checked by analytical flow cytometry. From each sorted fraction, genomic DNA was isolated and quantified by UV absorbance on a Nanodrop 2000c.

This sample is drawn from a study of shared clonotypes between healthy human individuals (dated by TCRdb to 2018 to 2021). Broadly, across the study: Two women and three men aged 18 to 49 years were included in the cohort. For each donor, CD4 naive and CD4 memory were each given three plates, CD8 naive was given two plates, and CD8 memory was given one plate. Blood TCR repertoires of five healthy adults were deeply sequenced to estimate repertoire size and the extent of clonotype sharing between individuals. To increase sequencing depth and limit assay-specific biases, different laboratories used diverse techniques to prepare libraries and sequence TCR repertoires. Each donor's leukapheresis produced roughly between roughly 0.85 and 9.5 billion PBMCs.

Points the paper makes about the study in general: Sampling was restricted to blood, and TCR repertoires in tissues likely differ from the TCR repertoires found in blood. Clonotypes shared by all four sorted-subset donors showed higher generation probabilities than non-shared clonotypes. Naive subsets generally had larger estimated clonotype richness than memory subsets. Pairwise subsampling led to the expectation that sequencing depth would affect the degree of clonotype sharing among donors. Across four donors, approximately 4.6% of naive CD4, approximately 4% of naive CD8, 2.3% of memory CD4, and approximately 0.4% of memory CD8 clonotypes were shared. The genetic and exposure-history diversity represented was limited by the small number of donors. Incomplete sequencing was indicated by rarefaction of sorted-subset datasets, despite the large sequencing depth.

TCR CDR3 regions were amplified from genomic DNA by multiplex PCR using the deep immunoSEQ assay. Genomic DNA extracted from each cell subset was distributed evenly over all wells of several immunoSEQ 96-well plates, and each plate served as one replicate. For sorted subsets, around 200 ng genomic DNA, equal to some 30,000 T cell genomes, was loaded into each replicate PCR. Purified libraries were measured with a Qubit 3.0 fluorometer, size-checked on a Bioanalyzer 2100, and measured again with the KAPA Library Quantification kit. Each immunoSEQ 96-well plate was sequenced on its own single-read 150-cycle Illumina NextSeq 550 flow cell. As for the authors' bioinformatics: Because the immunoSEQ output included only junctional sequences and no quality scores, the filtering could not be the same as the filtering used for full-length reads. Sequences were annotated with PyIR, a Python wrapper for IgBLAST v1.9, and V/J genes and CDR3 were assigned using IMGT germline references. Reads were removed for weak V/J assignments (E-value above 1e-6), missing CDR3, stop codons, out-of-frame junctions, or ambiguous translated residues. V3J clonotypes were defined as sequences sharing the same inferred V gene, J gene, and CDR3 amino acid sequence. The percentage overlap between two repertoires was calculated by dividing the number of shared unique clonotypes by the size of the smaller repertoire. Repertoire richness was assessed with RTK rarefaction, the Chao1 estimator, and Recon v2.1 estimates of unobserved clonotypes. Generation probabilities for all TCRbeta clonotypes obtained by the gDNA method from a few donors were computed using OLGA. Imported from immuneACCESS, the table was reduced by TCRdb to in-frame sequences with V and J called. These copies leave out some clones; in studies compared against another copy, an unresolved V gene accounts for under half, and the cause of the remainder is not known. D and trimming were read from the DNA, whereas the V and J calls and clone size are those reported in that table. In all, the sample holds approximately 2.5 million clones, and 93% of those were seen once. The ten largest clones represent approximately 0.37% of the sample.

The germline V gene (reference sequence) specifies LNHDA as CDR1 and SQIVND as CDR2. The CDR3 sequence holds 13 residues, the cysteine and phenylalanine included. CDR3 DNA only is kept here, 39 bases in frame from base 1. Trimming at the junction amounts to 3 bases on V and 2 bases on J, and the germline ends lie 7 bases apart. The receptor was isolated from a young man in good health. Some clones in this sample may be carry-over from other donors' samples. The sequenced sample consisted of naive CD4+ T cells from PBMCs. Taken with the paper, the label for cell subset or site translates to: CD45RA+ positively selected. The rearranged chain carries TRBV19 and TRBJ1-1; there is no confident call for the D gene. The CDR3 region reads CASSIPPNTEAFF. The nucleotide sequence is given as TGTGCCAGTAGTATCCCGCCAAACACTGAAGCTTTCTTT.